The 17 T cell receptor beta chains below come from one sample, sequenced in a study of blood T cell repertoires in COVID-19. Measured with immunoSEQ multiplex PCR; TCRdb has only the in-frame clones, and not every one. Among under 200,000 clones listed, approximately 86% were seen once. Material for sequencing was peripheral blood. The origin of the receptors is a man between 65 and 85 years old with acute or convalescent COVID-19.

The chain carries TRBV7-8 and TRBJ1-1, with no clear D. This CDR3 is 13 amino acids long. The germline V and J ends were trimmed by 7 bases and 7 bases, with 16 bases remaining between them. Germline V gene lookup returns CDR1 SGHVS and CDR2 FQNEAQ. As DNA, the CDR3 is TGTGCCAGCACCCGAGGGTTGCGGAATGAAGCTTTCTTT. Translation gives CASTRGLRNEAFF.

The gene calls are TRBV5-4 and TRBJ2-7; 11 positions agree with TRBD2. The germline V gene has CDR1 SGHNT and CDR2 YYREEE (reference sequence). The CDR3 runs 16 residues. Germline trimming cut 0 bases from V and 6 bases from J; bases unmatched to any gene: 8. CDR3 DNA sequence: TGTGCCAGCAGCTTGGGCACTAGCGGGAGCCCCCGCGAGCAGTACTTC. Its translation is CASSLGTSGSPREQYF.

The rearrangement joins TRBV18 to TRBJ2-1, with 7 bases aligning to TRBD1. Germline-derived CDR1 and CDR2 are KGHSH and LQKENI. With 8 bases clipped from V and 9 bases from J, the junction kept 4 bases outside the gene matches. The CDR3 totals 11 residues. The CDR3 protein is CASGRGLEQFF. The CDR3 DNA reads TGTGCCAGCGGTAGGGGGCTTGAGCAGTTCTTC. The complete variable domain, with remaining parts taken from reference TRBV18 and TRBJ2-1, reads NAGVMQNPRHLVRRRGQEARLRCSPMKGHSHVYWYRQLPEEGLKFMVYLQKENIIDESGMPKERFSAEFPKEGPSILRIQQVVRGDSAAYFCASGRGLEQFFGPGTRLTVL.

This chain uses TRBV6-5 with TRBJ2-2; 9 nucleotides match TRBD1. This CDR3 comprises 15 residues. Unmatched junction bases numbered 4, after V lost 5 bases and J lost 3 bases. The germline gives CDR1 MNHEY, CDR2 SVGAGI. CDR3 protein: CASSPGQGDTGELFF. For the CDR3, the DNA is TGTGCCAGCAGTCCGGGACAGGGAGACACCGGGGAGCTGTTTTTT.

The chain recombines TRBV9 with TRBJ2-7; TRBD1 is a possible D gene (6 bases). V lost 4 bases and J 6 bases, leaving 14 bases between the germline ends. From germline, CDR1 is SGDLS and CDR2 YYNGEE. The CDR3 is 13 amino acids. The CDR3 DNA reads TGTGCCAGCAGCCCCCTAAGGGGGACCGAGCAGTACTTC. Translated, it gives CASSPLRGTEQYF.

The chain joins TRBV7-6 to TRBJ2-5; D unclear. CDR1 and CDR2 from the germline V gene are SGHVS and FNYEAQ. Between the trimmed V and J ends, which lost 0 bases and 1 base, there was a span of 9 bases. The CDR3 covers 15 residues. DNA for the CDR3: TGTGCCAGCAGCTTAGCCGCAGATTTCCAAGAGACCCAGTACTTC. Translation: CASSLAADFQETQYF.

This clone appeared once. This chain joins TRBV27 and TRBJ2-1; D may be TRBD2 (6 bases). This CDR3 is built from 17 residues. Trimming took off 6 bases at V and 9 bases at J, with 27 bases between the two ends. Germline V gives CDR1 MNHEY, CDR2 SMNVEV (reference sequence). The CDR3 reads CASSLTSTGVGIGEQFF. DNA for the CDR3: TGTGCCAGCAGCCTCACATCAACGGGAGTTGGCATTGGTGAGCAGTTCTTC.

A single count supports this clone. The chain combines TRBV6-5 with TRBJ2-7; a possible D gene is TRBD1 (5 bases). Trimming shortened V by 0 bases and J by 2 bases, and 8 bases separated the two germline ends. The CDR3 length is 14 residues. The germline gives CDR1 MNHEY, CDR2 SVGAGI. The CDR3 sequence: CASSYSSRAYEQYF. The DNA for the CDR3 is TGTGCCAGCAGTTACTCGTCCAGGGCCTACGAGCAGTACTTC.

The chain is built from TRBV28 and TRBJ2-3, with TRBD2 matching 10 bases. There are 15 residues in the CDR3. The V and J ends lost 5 bases and 1 base, in that order; junction bases with no gene match: 3. Germline V CDR1 and CDR2: MDHEN, SYDVKM. DNA for the CDR3: TGTGCCAGCAGTGTAGGGACTAGCGGCACAGATACGCAGTATTTT. This codes for CASSVGTSGTDTQYF.

This clone was detected once. Within the sample, other DNA sequences also encode this same CDR3. The chain has TRBV19 and TRBJ1-5, with TRBD1 matching over 9 bases. Germline V gene lookup returns CDR1 LNHDA and CDR2 SQIVND (reference sequence). Trimming at V came to 7 bases and at J to 4 bases, leaving 5 bases not matched to a gene. The length of the CDR3 is 14 residues. The CDR3 DNA sequence: TGTGCCAGTAACAGGGGGCAGGGTAATCAGCCCCAGCATTTT. It translates to CASNRGQGNQPQHF.

The rearrangement joins TRBV7-9 to TRBJ1-2; unclear D gene. V was cut by 1 base and J by 4 bases, with 10 bases left in between. Germline CDR1 and CDR2: SEHNR and FQNEAQ (reference sequence). The CDR3 has 14 residues. The CDR3 DNA reads as TGTGCCAGCAGCTTAGGAAGCCCGGTCTATGGCTACACCTTC. This sequence encodes CASSLGSPVYGYTF.

The chain employs TRBV5-1 and TRBJ2-7; 9 bases are shared with TRBD2. V trimming: 4 bases; J trimming: 2 bases; junction bases outside the gene matches: 7. Looked up from germline, CDR1 is SGHRS and CDR2 is YFSETQ. This CDR3 is 15 amino acids long. CDR3 sequence reads: CASSQVVAGAYEQYF. The CDR3 nucleotides read TGCGCCAGCAGCCAGGTAGTAGCGGGGGCCTACGAGCAGTACTTC.

The chain links TRBV6-6 to TRBJ2-5; TRBD2 might be the D (5 bases). This CDR3 comprises 12 residues. CDR1 is MNHNY, CDR2 SVGAGI, per germline (reference sequence). V was trimmed by 8 bases and J by 5 bases, leaving 12 bases between them. CDR3 sequence reads: CASSPGGETQYF. In DNA, the CDR3 is TGTGCCAGCTCTCCCGGCGGGGAGACCCAGTACTTC.

The V gene is TRBV28, the J gene TRBJ1-2; unclear D gene. Per the germline V gene, CDR1 is MDHEN and CDR2 is SYDVKM. V was shortened by 10 bases and J by 5 bases, with 17 bases between the two germline ends. The CDR3 runs 13 residues. CDR3 sequence: CAIRRARDYGYTF. The CDR3 DNA sequence: TGTGCCATCAGGAGGGCCCGGGATTATGGCTACACCTTC.

This chain joins TRBV5-4 and TRBJ2-1; 8 bases are shared with TRBD2. Germline V lookup: CDR1 SGHNT, CDR2 YYREEE (reference sequence). The V and J ends lost 2 bases and 3 bases, in that order; junction bases with no gene match: 4. The CDR3 is 15 amino acids. CDR3 coding DNA: TGTGCCAGCAGCTTAGGAGCGGGGGTCTACAATGAGCAGTTCTTC. Translated, it gives CASSLGAGVYNEQFF.

V is TRBV20-1 and J is TRBJ2-7, with 7 bases matching TRBD1. The germline V gene has CDR1 DFQATT and CDR2 SNEGSKA (reference sequence). V was clipped by 5 bases and J by 8 bases; unmatched bases: 6. CDR3 length equals 11 residues. CDR3 loop: CSAGTVPQQYF. The CDR3 DNA sequence: TGCAGTGCTGGGACAGTCCCACAGCAGTACTTC.

The chain uses TRBV2 and TRBJ1-6; D possibly corresponds to TRBD1 (5 bases). CDR1 and CDR2 from the germline V gene are SNHLY and FYNNEI. CDR3 length: 15 residues. Trimming cost V 11 bases and J 7 bases, with 21 bases left between them. This CDR3 is CASNGAGAFNSPLHF. The CDR3 DNA reads as TGTGCCTCCAACGGGGCGGGAGCCTTCAATTCACCCCTCCACTTT.